This T cell receptor beta chain came from a study of a mutant IDH1 vaccine in newly diagnosed glioma. Study context: Antecedent treatment encompassed radiotherapy, temozolomide, or their combination; the majority received both. Visit V13 took place at week 47, and visit V12 happened at week 35. Findings and limits, study-wide: A vaccine-induced immune response developed in about 93% of the patients.

Libraries were prepared by immunoSEQ multiplex PCR; TCRdb keeps only in-frame clonotypes and omits some of them. The table includes roughly 13,000 clones, roughly four fifths detected once. V shed 8 bases, J shed 6 bases, and the junction held 7 bases outside the gene matches. The germline CDR1 and CDR2 sequences are ENHRY and SYGVKD. The CDR3 is 13 residues long. On this clone itself: Its antigen remains unidentified.

This sample's time point: week 47, end of study. Alongside topical imiquimod, each dose of vaccine comprised 300 ug of mutant IDH1 20-mer peptide. The chain joins TRBV10-3 to TRBJ1-3; 7 bases fit TRBD1. Source: PBMCs, taken from a glioma patient whose treatment included an IDH1 peptide vaccine. The TCR comes from a woman in her thirties or forties with glioma. This CDR3 is CAIWVGGKNTIYF. In nucleotides, the CDR3 is TGTGCCATCTGGGTAGGGGGCAAAAACACCATATATTTT.